This is a list of T cell receptor beta chains from one sample in a study of a mutant IDH1 vaccine in newly diagnosed glioma. Produced via immunoSEQ multiplex PCR; TCRdb's table is partial and in-frame only. The sample includes fewer than 35,000 clones, roughly 56% of them seen just once. For these TCRs, the target antigens are not known. The sequenced sample was PBMCs, obtained from a glioma patient whose treatment included an IDH1 peptide vaccine. The receptor source for this set is a woman aged 18 to 35 with glioma. CDR3s include the opening cysteine and the closing phenylalanine or tryptophan. The D gene is left open where the match is weak. Some rows have no size entry. The others give once, few or many, or a class for an expanded clone.

clone size | J gene | D gene | V gene | CDR3 protein | CDR3 DNA
. | TRBJ2-7 | TRBD1 | TRBV28 | CASSLFKTGASYEQYF | TGTGCCAGCAGTTTATTCAAAACAGGGGCAAGCTACGAGCAGTACTTC
. | TRBJ2-3 | . | TRBV9 | CASRKERSGSPPDTQYF | TGTGCCAGCAGGAAAGAGAGAAGTGGGAGCCCCCCAGATACGCAGTATTTT
few | TRBJ2-2 | TRBD2 | TRBV2 | CASKPAGFPGELFF | TGTGCCAGCAAACCAGCGGGATTTCCCGGGGAGCTGTTTTTT
few | TRBJ2-5 | TRBD2 | TRBV5-1 | CASSLGLAAETQYF | TGCGCCAGCAGCTTGGGACTAGCTGCAGAGACCCAGTACTTC
. | TRBJ1-4 | . | TRBV4-2 | CASSQDDYSGFGEKLFF | TGTGCCAGCAGCCAAGATGATTATTCGGGTTTCGGTGAAAAACTGTTTTTT
few | TRBJ1-3 | . | TRBV4-1 | CASSHLDMGFGNTIYF | TGCGCCAGCAGCCACCTTGATATGGGCTTTGGAAACACCATATATTTT
. | TRBJ1-1 | . | TRBV25-1 | CASSGGTTEAFF | TGTGCCAGCAGTGGAGGTACCACTGAAGCTTTCTTT
. | TRBJ1-4 | . | TRBV4-3 | CASSPNPGAGDEKLFF | TGCGCCAGCAGCCCAAACCCAGGGGCCGGGGATGAAAAACTGTTTTTT
. | TRBJ2-6 | . | TRBV2 | CASSGRTASGANVLTF | TGTGCCAGCAGTGGCCGGACAGCCTCTGGGGCCAACGTCCTGACTTTC
medium-sized | TRBJ2-2 | . | TRBV4-2 | CASSQEWNTGELFF | TGTGCCAGCAGCCAAGAATGGAACACCGGGGAGCTGTTTTTT